This T cell receptor (beta chain) comes out of a study of CD8+ T cells in alopecia areata. As the sequencing template, cDNA was produced by extracting RNA and reverse transcribing it. Here immunoSEQ multiplex PCR was the method, and the copy in TCRdb shows in-frame clones only, minus some. Here the sample spans about 110,000 clones, 45% to 60% being singletons. The sequencing sample was made of NKG2D-low CD8+ T cells sorted from blood. The sequence derives from a human donor with alopecia areata.

DNA of the CDR3: TGTGCCAGCGTATCCTCCGGGACCTACGAGCAGTACTTC. The encoded protein is CASVSSGTYEQYF. The chain joins TRBV7-9 to TRBJ2-7, with D perhaps matching TRBD2 (5 bases). V was trimmed by 8 bases and J by 2 bases, leaving 13 bases between them. Germline values: CDR1 SEHNR, CDR2 FQNEAQ (reference sequence). The CDR3 extends over 13 amino acids.